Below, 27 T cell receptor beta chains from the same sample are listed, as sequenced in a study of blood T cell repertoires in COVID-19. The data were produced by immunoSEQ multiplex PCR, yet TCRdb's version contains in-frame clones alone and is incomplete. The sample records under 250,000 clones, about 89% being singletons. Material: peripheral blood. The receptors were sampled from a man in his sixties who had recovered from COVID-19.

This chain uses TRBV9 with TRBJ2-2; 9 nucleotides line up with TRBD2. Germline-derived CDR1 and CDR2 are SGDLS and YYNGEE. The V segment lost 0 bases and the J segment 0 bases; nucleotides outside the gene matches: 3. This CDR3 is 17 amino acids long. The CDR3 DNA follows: TGTGCCAGCAGCGTAGCTAGCGGGGCCGCGAACACCGGGGAGCTGTTTTTT. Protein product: CASSVASGAANTGELFF.

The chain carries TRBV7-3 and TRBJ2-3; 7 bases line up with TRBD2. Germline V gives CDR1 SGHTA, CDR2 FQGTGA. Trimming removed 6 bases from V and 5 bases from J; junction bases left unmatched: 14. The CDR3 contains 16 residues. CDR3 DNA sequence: TGTGCCAGCAGTACCTACGGGGAGCGGGGACGAGATACGCAGTATTTT. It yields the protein CASSTYGERGRDTQYF.

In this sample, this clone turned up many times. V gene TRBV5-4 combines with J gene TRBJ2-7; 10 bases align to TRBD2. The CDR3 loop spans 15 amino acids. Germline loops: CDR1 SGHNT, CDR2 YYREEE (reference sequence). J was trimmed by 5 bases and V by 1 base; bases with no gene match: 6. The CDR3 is CASSLSSGGFDEQYF. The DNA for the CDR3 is TGTGCCAGCAGCTTGAGTAGCGGGGGGTTCGACGAGCAGTACTTC.

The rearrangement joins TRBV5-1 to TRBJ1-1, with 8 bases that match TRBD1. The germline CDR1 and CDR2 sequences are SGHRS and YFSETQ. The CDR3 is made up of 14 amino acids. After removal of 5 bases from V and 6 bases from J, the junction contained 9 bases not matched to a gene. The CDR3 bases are TGCGCCAGCAGGGAGGACAGGGTCACGGCTGAAGCTTTCTTT. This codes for CASREDRVTAEAFF. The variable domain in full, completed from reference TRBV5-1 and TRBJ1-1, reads KAGVTQTPRYLIKTRGQQVTLSCSPISGHRSVSWYQQTPGQGLQFLFEYFSETQRNKGNFPGRFSGRQFSNSRSEMNVSTLELGDSALYLCASREDRVTAEAFFGQGTRLTVV.

The CDR3 sequence: CASSADRGGGNYGYTF. In nucleotides, the CDR3 is TGTGCCAGCAGTGCCGATCGAGGGGGCGGTAACTATGGCTACACCTTC. The chain is built from TRBV28 and TRBJ1-2; 7 bases map to TRBD1. In germline, CDR1 is MDHEN, CDR2 SYDVKM. The junction had 10 bases not matched to a gene; V was cut back by 5 bases and J by 1 base. The CDR3 spans 16 residues.

Here the CDR3 DNA reads TGTGCCAGCAGTGAGCGGACTAGCGGGAGGGCCAATGAGCAGTTCTTC. It specifies CASSERTSGRANEQFF. V gene TRBV6-4 combines with J gene TRBJ2-1; TRBD2 agrees at 15 bases. There are 16 residues in the CDR3. After removal of 3 bases from V and 6 bases from J, the junction contained 3 bases not matched to a gene. The germline gives CDR1 MRHNA, CDR2 SNTAGT.

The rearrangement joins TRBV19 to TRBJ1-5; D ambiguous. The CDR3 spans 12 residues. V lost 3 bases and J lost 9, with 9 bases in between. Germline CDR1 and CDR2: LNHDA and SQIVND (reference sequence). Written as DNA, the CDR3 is TGTGCCAGTAGTATTCCAATGTTGCCCCAGCATTTT. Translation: CASSIPMLPQHF.

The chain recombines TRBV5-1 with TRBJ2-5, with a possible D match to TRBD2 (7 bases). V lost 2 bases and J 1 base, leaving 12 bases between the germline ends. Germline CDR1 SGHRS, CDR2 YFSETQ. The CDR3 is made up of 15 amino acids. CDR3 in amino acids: CASSFGGRIQETQYF. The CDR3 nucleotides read TGCGCCAGCAGCTTCGGGGGGCGGATCCAAGAGACCCAGTACTTC.

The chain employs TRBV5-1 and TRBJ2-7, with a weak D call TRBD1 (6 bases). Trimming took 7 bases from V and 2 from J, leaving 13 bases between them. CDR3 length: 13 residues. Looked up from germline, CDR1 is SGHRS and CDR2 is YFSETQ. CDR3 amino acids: CASGRDKTYEQYF. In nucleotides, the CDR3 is TGCGCCAGCGGCCGGGACAAGACCTACGAGCAGTACTTC.

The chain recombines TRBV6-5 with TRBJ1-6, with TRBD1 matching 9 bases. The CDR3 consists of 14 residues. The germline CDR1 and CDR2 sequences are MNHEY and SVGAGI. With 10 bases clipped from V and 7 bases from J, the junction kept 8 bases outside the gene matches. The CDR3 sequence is CAISQGARNSPLHF. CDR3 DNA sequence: TGTGCCATCTCACAGGGGGCTAGGAATTCACCCCTCCACTTT.

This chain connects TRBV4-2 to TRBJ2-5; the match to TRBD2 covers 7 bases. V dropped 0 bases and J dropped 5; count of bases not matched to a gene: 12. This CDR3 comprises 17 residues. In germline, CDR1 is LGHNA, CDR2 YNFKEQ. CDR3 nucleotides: TGTGCCAGCAGCCAAGACAGGAGTGGCGGGAGTCGGGAGACCCAGTACTTC. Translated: CASSQDRSGGSRETQYF.

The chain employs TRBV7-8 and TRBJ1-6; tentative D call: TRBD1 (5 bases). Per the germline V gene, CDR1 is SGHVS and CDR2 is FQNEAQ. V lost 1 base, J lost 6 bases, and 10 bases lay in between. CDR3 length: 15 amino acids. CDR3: CASSLEATANSPLHF. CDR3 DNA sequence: TGTGCCAGCAGCTTAGAGGCGACAGCTAATTCACCCCTCCACTTT.

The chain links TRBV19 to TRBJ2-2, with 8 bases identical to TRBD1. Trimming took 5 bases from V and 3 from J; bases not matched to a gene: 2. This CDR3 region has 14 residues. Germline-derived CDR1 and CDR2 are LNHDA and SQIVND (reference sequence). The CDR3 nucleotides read TGTGCCAGTAGTTCGACAGGGGACACCGGGGAGCTGTTTTTT. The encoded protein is CASSSTGDTGELFF.

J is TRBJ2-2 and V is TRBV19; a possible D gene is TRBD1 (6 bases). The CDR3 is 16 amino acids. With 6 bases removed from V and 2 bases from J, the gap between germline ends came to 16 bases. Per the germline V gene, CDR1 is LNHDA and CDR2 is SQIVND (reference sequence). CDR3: CASSPGPGANTGELFF. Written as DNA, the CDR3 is TGTGCCAGTAGCCCTGGGCCAGGGGCCAACACCGGGGAGCTGTTTTTT. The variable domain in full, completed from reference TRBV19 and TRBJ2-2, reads DGGITQSPKYLFRKEGQNVTLSCEQNLNHDAMYWYRQDPGQGLRLIYYSQIVNDFQKGDIAEGYSVSREKKESFPLTVTSAQKNPTAFYLCASSPGPGANTGELFFGEGSRLTVL.

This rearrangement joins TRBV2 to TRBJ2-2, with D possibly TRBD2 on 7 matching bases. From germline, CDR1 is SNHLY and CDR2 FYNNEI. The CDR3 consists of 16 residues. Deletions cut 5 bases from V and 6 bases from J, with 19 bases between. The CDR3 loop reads CASSYRESGGAGELFF. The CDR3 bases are TGTGCCAGCAGTTACAGGGAATCGGGGGGAGCCGGGGAGCTGTTTTTT.

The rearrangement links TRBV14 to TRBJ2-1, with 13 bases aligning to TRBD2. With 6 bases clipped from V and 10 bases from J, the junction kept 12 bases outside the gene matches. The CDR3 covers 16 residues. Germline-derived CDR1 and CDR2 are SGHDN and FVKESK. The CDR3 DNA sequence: TGTGCCAGCAGTCCAACTAGCGGGAGGGCAGGACAGGAGCAGTTCTTC. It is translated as CASSPTSGRAGQEQFF.

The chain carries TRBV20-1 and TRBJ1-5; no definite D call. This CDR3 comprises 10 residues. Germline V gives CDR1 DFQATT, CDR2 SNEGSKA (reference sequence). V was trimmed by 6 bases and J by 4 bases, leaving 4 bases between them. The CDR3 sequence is CSAQNQPQHF. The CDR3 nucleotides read TGCAGTGCCCAGAATCAGCCCCAGCATTTT.

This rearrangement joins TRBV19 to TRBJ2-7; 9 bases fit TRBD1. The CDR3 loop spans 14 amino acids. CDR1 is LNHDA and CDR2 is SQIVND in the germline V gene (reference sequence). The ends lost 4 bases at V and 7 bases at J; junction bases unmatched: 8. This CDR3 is CASSTSGTGHEQYF. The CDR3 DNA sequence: TGTGCCAGTAGTACGTCCGGGACAGGGCATGAGCAGTACTTC. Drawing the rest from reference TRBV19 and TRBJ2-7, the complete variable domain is DGGITQSPKYLFRKEGQNVTLSCEQNLNHDAMYWYRQDPGQGLRLIYYSQIVNDFQKGDIAEGYSVSREKKESFPLTVTSAQKNPTAFYLCASSTSGTGHEQYFGPGTRLTVT.

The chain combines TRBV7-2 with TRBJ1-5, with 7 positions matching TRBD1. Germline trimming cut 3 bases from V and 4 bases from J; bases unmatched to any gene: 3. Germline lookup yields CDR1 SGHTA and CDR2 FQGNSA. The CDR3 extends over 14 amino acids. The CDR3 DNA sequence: TGTGCCAGCAGCTTGAAGGGGGCGAATCAGCCCCAGCATTTT. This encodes CASSLKGANQPQHF.

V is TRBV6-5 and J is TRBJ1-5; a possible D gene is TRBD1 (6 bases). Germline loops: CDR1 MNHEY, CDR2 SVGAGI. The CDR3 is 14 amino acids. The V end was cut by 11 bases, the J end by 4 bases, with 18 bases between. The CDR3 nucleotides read TGTGCCTCCCAAGGGGGTTTGGGAAATCAGCCCCAGCATTTT. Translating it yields CASQGGLGNQPQHF.

The CDR3 nucleotides are TGTGCCAGTAGTATTGACAGCCTCTCTGGAAACACCATATATTTT. Residues: CASSIDSLSGNTIYF. The chain combines TRBV19 with TRBJ1-3, with a weak D call TRBD1 (5 bases). The V gene lost 3 bases and the J gene lost 0 bases, with 9 bases spanning the gap. CDR3 length: 15 residues. Germline-derived CDR1 and CDR2 are LNHDA and SQIVND (reference sequence).

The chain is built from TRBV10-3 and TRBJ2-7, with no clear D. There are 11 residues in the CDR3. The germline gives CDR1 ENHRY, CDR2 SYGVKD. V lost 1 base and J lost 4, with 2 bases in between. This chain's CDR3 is CAISELYEQYF. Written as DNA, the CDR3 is TGTGCCATCAGTGAGTTATACGAGCAGTACTTC.

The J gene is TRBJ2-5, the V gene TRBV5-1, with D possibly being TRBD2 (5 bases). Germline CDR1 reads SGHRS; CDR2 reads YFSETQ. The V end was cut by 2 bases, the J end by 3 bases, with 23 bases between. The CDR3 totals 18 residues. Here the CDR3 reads CASSFQATIGYAKETQYF. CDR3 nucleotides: TGCGCCAGCAGCTTTCAGGCGACTATAGGCTACGCCAAAGAGACCCAGTACTTC.

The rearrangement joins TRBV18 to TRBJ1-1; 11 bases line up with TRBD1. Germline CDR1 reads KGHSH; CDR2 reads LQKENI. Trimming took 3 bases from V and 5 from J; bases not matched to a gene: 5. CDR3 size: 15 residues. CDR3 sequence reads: CASSPRDRGRTEAFF. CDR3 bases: TGTGCCAGCTCACCCCGGGACAGGGGGAGGACTGAAGCTTTCTTT.

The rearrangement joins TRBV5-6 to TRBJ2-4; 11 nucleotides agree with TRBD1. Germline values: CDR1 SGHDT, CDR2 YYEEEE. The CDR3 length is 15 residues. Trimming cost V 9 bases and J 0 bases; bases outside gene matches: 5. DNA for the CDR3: TGTGCCACCCCGGGACAGGGGGGAGCCAAAAACATTCAGTACTTC. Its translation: CATPGQGGAKNIQYF.

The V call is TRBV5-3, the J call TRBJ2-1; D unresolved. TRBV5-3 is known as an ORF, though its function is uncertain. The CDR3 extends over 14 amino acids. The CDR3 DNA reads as TGTGCAGCCGCCCCCGCGGTGACCTACAATGAGCAGTTCTTC. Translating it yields CAAAPAVTYNEQFF.

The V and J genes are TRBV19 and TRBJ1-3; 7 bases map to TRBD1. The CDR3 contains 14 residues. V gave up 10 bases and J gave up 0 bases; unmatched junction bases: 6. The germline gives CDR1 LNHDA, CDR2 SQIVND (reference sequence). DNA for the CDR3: TGTGCCACAGGACAGGAAAGCTCTGGAAACACCATATATTTT. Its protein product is CATGQESSGNTIYF.